The clone carrying this TCR beta chain was observed once. Its matching antigen is unknown. The table came from immunoSEQ multiplex PCR; TCRdb's copy has only in-frame clones and leaves some out. This sample has about 97,000 clones; more than 85% occur once, and the top ten carry about 5%. This sample stems from a study of T cell responses to AZD1222 COVID-19 vaccine. The study, taken as a whole, reports: Sampling that yielded the repertoires occurred only after the peak T cell response. Per reports, nearly half of all spike-specific TCRs target regions that are unmutated in variants.

V lost 1 base to trimming and J lost 7 bases; unmatched junction nucleotides: 9. Per the germline V gene, CDR1 is LGHDT and CDR2 is YNNKEL (reference sequence). The CDR3 consists of 17 residues. This TCR came from an adult in good health. Sequencing used peripheral blood, obtained on day 0 of AZD1222 vaccination. The chain recombines TRBV3-1 (or the pseudogene TRBV3-2) with TRBJ2-1; 11 bases line up with TRBD2. CDR3 DNA: TGTGCCAGCAGCCAAGGGATACTAGCGGGAGTGAAGAATGAGCAGTTCTTC. It codes for CASSQGILAGVKNEQFF.